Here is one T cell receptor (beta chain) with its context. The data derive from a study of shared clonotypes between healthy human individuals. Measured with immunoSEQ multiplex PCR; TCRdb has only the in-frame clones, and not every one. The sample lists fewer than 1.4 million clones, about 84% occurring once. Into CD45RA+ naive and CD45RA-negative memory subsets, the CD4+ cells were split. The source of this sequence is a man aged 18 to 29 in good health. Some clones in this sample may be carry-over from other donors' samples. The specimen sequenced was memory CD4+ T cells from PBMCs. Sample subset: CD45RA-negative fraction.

This CDR3 is CASSRADAGETQYF. The CDR3 nucleotides are TGTGCCAGCAGCCGGGCTGACGCGGGGGAGACCCAGTACTTC. The gene calls are TRBV5-4 and TRBJ2-5; D possibly corresponds to TRBD2 (6 bases). This CDR3 has 14 residues. Germline CDR1 reads SGHNT; CDR2 reads YYREEE (reference sequence). Trimming pared 4 bases from V and 5 bases from J, leaving 15 bases between.